These T cell receptor beta chains were read from a single sample in a study of blood T cell repertoires in COVID-19. Repertoires were generated with immunoSEQ multiplex PCR, while TCRdb's copy carries only in-frame clones and drops some. The repertoire holds some 190,000 clones, with approximately 79% as singletons. Sequenced sample: peripheral blood. Source of these receptors: a woman aged 50 to 60 with acute or convalescent COVID-19. Each CDR3 is given with its conserved first and last residue. Each record gives: V gene, D gene, CDR3 protein. The D gene is left open where the match is weak.

>TRBV18|TRBD1
CASSSGQGSAVLTF
>TRBV3-1/TRBV3-2|TRBD1
CASSPGTAQSNTQYF
>TRBV19|-
CASRRQKNYFANTGELFF
>TRBV20-1|-
CSARVSETQYF
>TRBV6-1|TRBD1
CASSTRGTGELEQYF
>TRBV28|-
CASRRQANYGYTF
>TRBV9|-
CASSVAPTYEQYF
>TRBV6-5|-
CASSYSSGQTYEQYF
>TRBV30|-
CAWSPGGDYGYTF
>TRBV11-2|TRBD1
CASSLDRVYGYTF
>TRBV29-1|-
CSASLRERPYEQYF